One TCR beta chain is described in this entry. As yet, its antigen is unknown. The CDR3 is 11 amino acids. Germline CDR1 is SEHNR and CDR2 is FQNEAQ (reference sequence). V dropped 3 bases and J dropped 8 bases, with 5 bases sitting between them. Each case's diagnosis was confirmed by two pathologists on H&E. The data derive from a study of immune evolution from preneoplasia to lung adenocarcinoma. Overall study findings and caveats: Normal lung had highest clonality; later lesions appeared denser, more diverse.

Profiled with immunoSEQ multiplex PCR; TCRdb holds only in-frame clones, not every one. The data show more than 2,500 clones, about 85% seen once. The sequencing input was FFPE adjacent normal lung tissue. This receptor was obtained from a person aged 65-85 years with lung adenocarcinoma. V is TRBV7-9 and J is TRBJ2-1; D is undetermined. Here the CDR3 reads CASSFLDEQFF. The DNA of the CDR3 is TGTGCCAGCAGCTTCCTGGATGAGCAGTTCTTC.